The T cell receptor (beta chain) described here comes from a study of blood T cell repertoires in COVID-19. Study summary: Donors in the United States, Italy and Spain gave samples during acute or convalescent COVID-19. The analysed material was cDNA or gDNA that came from T cells, B-cell-depleted T cells, or PBMCs.

This CDR3 is 15 amino acids long. The ends were cut back, 4 bases at V and 1 base at J, with 13 bases in the middle. Germline CDR1 SGHAT, CDR2 FQNNGV. How the authors handled the data: Researchers report that nucleated cell counts were estimated from reference gene primer amplification. Method: immunoSEQ multiplex PCR; TCRdb's copy keeps in-frame clones and lacks some. The V and J calls and clone size were taken over from that table, and D and trimming were inferred from the DNA. This sample yields about 150,000 clones, of which 80% to 90% are seen a single time; roughly 3.2% belongs to the top ten. Sequenced: peripheral blood. This TCR came from a woman in her sixties with active COVID-19. This chain links TRBV11-2 with TRBJ1-2; D perhaps matches TRBD1 (5 bases). The CDR3 DNA follows: TGTGCCAGCAGCTCAGGGAATCCCCTTAACTATGGCTACACCTTC. Translated: CASSSGNPLNYGYTF.